Included here is one TCR beta chain sequence, with context. This record comes from a study of blood T cell repertoires in COVID-19. Across the whole study: The cDNA or gDNA used as material had been derived from T cells, B-cell-depleted T cells, or PBMCs.

This CDR3 is built from 15 residues. CDR1 and CDR2 (germline): WNHNN, SYGVQD (reference sequence). Losses at the gene ends were 4 bases for V and 6 bases for J; bases not matched to a gene: 7. This table comes from immunoSEQ multiplex PCR, and its TCRdb copy is limited to in-frame clones, with some not included. The sample holds about 320,000 clones, 86% seen once. The sample consisted of PBMCs or T cells enriched from blood (not recorded which). This TCR was recovered from a young woman who had recovered from COVID-19. The chain recombines TRBV10-1 with TRBJ2-1; 9 bases line up with TRBD1. CDR3: CASSGGTGFSNEQFF. The CDR3 nucleotides are TGCGCCAGCAGTGGAGGGACAGGGTTTTCCAATGAGCAGTTCTTC.